The 10 T cell receptor beta chains reported below all come from one sample, sequenced in a study of blood T cell repertoires in COVID-19. Profiling relied on immunoSEQ multiplex PCR, and the TCRdb table lists in-frame clones only, not all of them. The sample includes over 60,000 clones, 90% of them seen just once. Sequencing was done on a sample of peripheral blood. These receptors originate from an elderly woman with active or convalescent COVID-19.

The genes are TRBV9 and TRBJ2-1; 8 bases fit TRBD1. Trimming cost V 3 bases and J 11 bases; bases outside gene matches: 4. In germline, CDR1 is SGDLS, CDR2 YYNGEE. This CDR3 has 12 residues. CDR3 DNA: TGTGCCAGCAGCGCCGGACAGGGCCAGCAGTTCTTC. Translated, it gives CASSAGQGQQFF.

V and J are TRBV6-6 and TRBJ1-1; possible D gene TRBD1, 5 bases. V was cut by 2 bases and J by 0 bases, with 10 bases left in between. The germline gives CDR1 MNHNY, CDR2 SVGAGI (reference sequence). This CDR3 spans 15 amino acids. CDR3 DNA sequence: TGTGCCAGCAGTTACGGTGCCAGGGTGAACACTGAAGCTTTCTTT. This encodes CASSYGARVNTEAFF.

The chain has TRBV4-3 and TRBJ2-7, with 8 bases identical to TRBD1. Germline V CDR1 and CDR2: LGHNA, YSLEER. V lost 2 bases, J lost 0 bases, and 9 bases stayed unmatched. The CDR3 length is 17 residues. The CDR3, as DNA: TGCGCCAGCAGCCAATTTAGTAATACAGGGGGCTCCTACGAGCAGTACTTC. Translation: CASSQFSNTGGSYEQYF.

Only a few counts were recorded for this clone. The V and J genes are TRBV7-9 and TRBJ1-6, with TRBD1 as a possible D gene (6 bases). The length of the CDR3 is 15 residues. V was pared by 1 base and J by 7 bases, with 11 bases between. CDR1 is SEHNR, CDR2 FQNEAQ, per germline (reference sequence). The CDR3 protein is CASSLVGRGNSPLHF. DNA of the CDR3: TGTGCCAGCAGCTTAGTTGGCAGGGGAAATTCACCCCTCCACTTT.

This clone was counted a single time. The V call is TRBV18, the J call TRBJ1-1; D possibly corresponds to TRBD1 (6 bases). Germline CDR1 is KGHSH and CDR2 is LQKENI. The V and J ends lost 3 bases and 8 bases respectively, with 10 bases between them. The CDR3 extends over 12 amino acids. The CDR3: CASSPPGQEAFF. The CDR3 bases are TGTGCCAGCTCACCCCCAGGACAGGAAGCTTTCTTT.

This clone was seen only once. This sequence joins TRBV4-3 and TRBJ2-3; weak D call: TRBD1 (5 bases). CDR1 is LGHNA and CDR2 is YSLEER in the germline V gene. CDR3 size: 17 residues. Trimming took 0 bases from V and 0 from J, leaving 13 bases between them. The CDR3 loop is CASSQEPRTRSTDTQYF. The CDR3 DNA sequence: TGCGCCAGCAGCCAAGAACCTAGGACAAGAAGCACAGATACGCAGTATTTT.

This clone was detected only a few times. The chain joins TRBV5-4 to TRBJ2-1; 10 nucleotides line up with TRBD2. Per the germline V gene, CDR1 is SGHNT and CDR2 is YYREEE (reference sequence). The CDR3 is made up of 15 amino acids. Losses at the gene ends were 2 bases for V and 5 bases for J; bases not matched to a gene: 4. The CDR3 DNA is TGTGCCAGCAGCTTTGAAGCGGGGGGGCACAATGAGCAGTTCTTC. Translated, it gives CASSFEAGGHNEQFF.

The CDR3: CASSQWQGGTEAFF. The CDR3 DNA sequence: TGCGCCAGCAGCCAATGGCAGGGGGGCACTGAAGCTTTCTTT. The chain has TRBV4-1 and TRBJ1-1; TRBD1 agrees at 7 bases. The V segment lost 2 bases and the J segment 4 bases; nucleotides outside the gene matches: 4. This CDR3 spans 14 amino acids. Looked up from germline, CDR1 is MGHRA and CDR2 is YSYEKL.

V usage is TRBV2 and J usage is TRBJ2-3; 8 bases fit TRBD1. The CDR3 consists of 15 residues. Germline V lookup: CDR1 SNHLY, CDR2 FYNNEI. Trimming removed 2 bases from V and 4 bases from J; junction bases left unmatched: 5. The CDR3 nucleotides are TGTGCCAGCAGTGAAAACCCAGGGGGCGCAGATACGCAGTATTTT. It codes for CASSENPGGADTQYF.

This chain links TRBV21-1 with TRBJ2-7; the table assigns TRBD1, which was not confirmed against the DNA. TRBV21-1 is a documented pseudogene. The CDR3 is made up of 15 amino acids. The CDR3 here is CASSKQGSILDEQYF. The CDR3 bases are TGTGCCAGCAGCAAACAGGGAAGCATCCTCGACGAGCAGTACTTC.